One and the same sample provided the 9 T cell receptor beta chains below, sequenced in a study of T cell responses to AZD1222 COVID-19 vaccine. Some clones are missing from TCRdb's copy, which holds only in-frame ones; the method was immunoSEQ multiplex PCR. The sample includes approximately 200,000 clones, about 89% of them seen just once. This material consisted of peripheral blood, taken on day 0 of MenACWY control vaccination. The source is an adult in good health.

This sequence joins TRBV7-2 and TRBJ1-3; D remains ambiguous. V lost 1 base, J lost 0 bases, and 13 bases lay in between. The length of the CDR3 is 17 residues. Germline V gene lookup returns CDR1 SGHTA and CDR2 FQGNSA. DNA of the CDR3: TGTGCCAGCAGCTTAGGCGGCCAGGCATTCTCTGGAAACACCATATATTTT. It translates to CASSLGGQAFSGNTIYF.

As DNA, the CDR3 is TGCAGCGTTGAAGAAAAAGGGGGCGTCTTCACTGAAGCTTTCTTT. Translation: CSVEEKGGVFTEAFF. V gene TRBV29-1 combines with J gene TRBJ1-1; 7 bases fit TRBD1. Germline V CDR1 and CDR2: SQVTM, ANQGSEA. V shed 0 bases, J shed 4 bases, and the junction held 8 bases outside the gene matches. The CDR3 runs 15 residues.

The chain joins TRBV11-1 to TRBJ2-1, with D possibly matching TRBD2 (5 bases). Trimming cost V 5 bases and J 12 bases, with 26 bases left between them. The length of the CDR3 is 16 residues. CDR1 SGHAT and CDR2 FQDESV come from the germline V gene (reference sequence). In nucleotides, the CDR3 is TGTGCCAGCAGCCCCCCGATGGCCCCTGACTACATTCTGCAGTTCTTC. This gives the protein CASSPPMAPDYILQFF.

The genes are TRBV9 and TRBJ1-1, with D perhaps matching TRBD1 (5 bases). Trimming pared 1 base from V and 3 bases from J, leaving 7 bases between. CDR1 is SGDLS and CDR2 is YYNGEE in the germline V gene. The CDR3 covers 13 residues. The CDR3 sequence is CASSVFRDTEAFF. CDR3 nucleotides: TGTGCCAGCAGCGTATTCAGGGACACTGAAGCTTTCTTT.

This chain joins TRBV6-4 and TRBJ1-3, with D perhaps TRBD1 (5 bases). V gave up 4 bases and J gave up 2 bases, with 21 bases separating them. Germline V gene sequence: CDR1 MRHNA, CDR2 SNTAGT. This CDR3 has 18 residues. The CDR3 protein is CASSAEDWPGRAGNTIYF. The CDR3 bases are TGTGCCAGCAGTGCAGAGGATTGGCCAGGGCGGGCTGGAAACACCATATATTTT.

The count of this clone is one. The chain has TRBV12-5 and TRBJ2-1; weak D call: TRBD1 (6 bases). Trimming stripped 1 base from V and 8 bases from J, with 15 bases between. This CDR3 is built from 15 residues. The germline gives CDR1 LGHNT, CDR2 FRNRAP. CDR3 nucleotides: TGTGCTAGTGGTTTGGGGACAGCTTCTTCGGATGAGCAGTTCTTC. It yields the protein CASGLGTASSDEQFF.

The CDR3, as DNA: TGCGCCAGCAGGCCGGGACAGTCTAACTATGGCTACACCTTC. It is translated as CASRPGQSNYGYTF. The chain employs TRBV5-1 and TRBJ1-2, with 7 bases identical to TRBD1. Germline V gene lookup returns CDR1 SGHRS and CDR2 YFSETQ. V lost 5 bases, J lost 0 bases, and 4 bases stayed unmatched. The CDR3 consists of 14 residues. The entire variable domain, with the rest obtained from reference TRBV5-1 and TRBJ1-2, is as follows: KAGVTQTPRYLIKTRGQQVTLSCSPISGHRSVSWYQQTPGQGLQFLFEYFSETQRNKGNFPGRFSGRQFSNSRSEMNVSTLELGDSALYLCASRPGQSNYGYTFGSGTRLTVV.

This chain connects TRBV18 to TRBJ1-3; D unclear. V was trimmed by 1 base and J by 0 bases, leaving 10 bases between them. Germline loops: CDR1 KGHSH, CDR2 LQKENI. The CDR3 extends over 16 amino acids. CDR3 sequence: CASSPRASPSGNTIYF. The CDR3 nucleotides are TGTGCCAGCTCACCACGGGCATCACCCTCTGGAAACACCATATATTTT.

The chain couples TRBV3-1 (or the pseudogene TRBV3-2) to TRBJ1-3, with TRBD1 identical over 8 bases. V trimming: 4 bases; J trimming: 1 base; junction bases outside the gene matches: 12. This CDR3 has 18 residues. Germline CDR1 reads LGHDT; CDR2 reads YNNKEL (reference sequence). The CDR3 protein is CASSRAGDRRTSGNTIYF. The CDR3 coding sequence is TGTGCCAGCAGCCGTGCCGGGGACAGGAGGACATCTGGAAACACCATATATTTT.